Listed below are T cell receptor beta chains from one sample, sequenced in a study of shared clonotypes between healthy human individuals. Method: immunoSEQ multiplex PCR; TCRdb's copy keeps in-frame clones and lacks some. Among around 2.5 million clones listed, over 85% were seen once. The source material was naive CD4+ T cells from PBMCs. The source of these receptors is a man between 18 and 29 years old in good health. Some clones in this sample may be carry-over from other donors' samples. CDR3s include the opening cysteine and the closing phenylalanine or tryptophan. D genes are given only for firm matches. The size of a clone is reported for some rows only, either as once, few or many, or as a class for expanded clones.

d_call	v_call	j_call	clone_size	cdr3_aa	cdr3_nt
TRBD2	TRBV5-4	TRBJ2-2	-	CASSLPSGRATGELFF	TGTGCCAGCAGCCTCCCTAGCGGGAGGGCGACCGGGGAGCTGTTTTTT
TRBD1	TRBV28	TRBJ1-2	-	CASSTKGQGPNYGYTF	TGTGCCAGCAGTACAAAAGGACAGGGGCCGAACTATGGCTACACCTTC
-	TRBV30	TRBJ1-1	-	CAWHSEINTEAFF	TGTGCCTGGCACTCAGAGATCAACACTGAAGCTTTCTTT
TRBD2	TRBV2	TRBJ2-1	-	CASSVAGGYNEQFF	TGTGCCAGCAGTGTAGCGGGAGGGTATAATGAGCAGTTCTTC
-	TRBV6-4	TRBJ1-1	-	CASRGNLNTEAFF	TGTGCCAGCAGGGGGAACCTGAACACTGAAGCTTTCTTT
TRBD2	TRBV7-9	TRBJ2-4	-	CASSREGGAKNIQYF	TGTGCCAGCAGCCGGGAGGGGGGAGCCAAAAACATTCAGTACTTC
-	TRBV7-2	TRBJ2-5	-	CASSLGGSETQYF	TGTGCCAGCAGCCTCGGCGGATCAGAGACCCAGTACTTC
-	TRBV7-2	TRBJ2-5	-	CASSLARVGETQYF	TGTGCCAGCAGCTTAGCAAGGGTCGGAGAGACCCAGTACTTC
TRBD2	TRBV5-4	TRBJ2-3	-	CASSFDLLAPQDTQYF	TGTGCCAGCAGCTTCGACCTACTAGCGCCCCAGGATACGCAGTATTTT
-	TRBV11-2	TRBJ2-7	-	CASSFSLSGEQYF	TGTGCCAGCAGCTTTAGCCTCTCTGGCGAGCAGTACTTC
TRBD1	TRBV7-9	TRBJ2-7	-	CASSFWDRGGEQYF	TGTGCCAGCAGCTTCTGGGACAGGGGGGGCGAGCAGTACTTC
-	TRBV6-1	TRBJ1-1	once	CASSEAPGGGGTEAFF	TGTGCCAGCAGTGAAGCACCCGGCGGGGGCGGAACTGAAGCTTTCTTT
TRBD1	TRBV4-1	TRBJ1-2	-	CASSQEGGQKAGGYTF	TGCGCCAGCAGCCAAGAAGGGGGACAGAAAGCGGGAGGCTACACCTTC
TRBD2	TRBV27	TRBJ2-1	-	CASSPNRRLAGENNEQFF	TGTGCCAGCAGTCCCAATAGACGACTAGCGGGAGAAAACAATGAGCAGTTCTTC
-	TRBV7-3	TRBJ2-2	-	CASRGPNTGELFF	TGTGCCAGCCGCGGGCCGAACACCGGGGAGCTGTTTTTT
-	TRBV30	TRBJ1-1	-	CAWKRVTEAFF	TGTGCCTGGAAGAGGGTAACTGAAGCTTTCTTT
-	TRBV7-8	TRBJ2-3	-	CASRERRGIADTQYF	TGTGCCAGCAGGGAGCGGAGGGGTATCGCAGATACGCAGTATTTT
TRBD1	TRBV5-8	TRBJ2-3	-	CASSPGTGREVSQGTQYF	TGTGCCAGCAGCCCGGGGACAGGGAGGGAAGTATCACAGGGTACGCAGTATTTT
-	TRBV4-1	TRBJ1-5	-	CASSQGGPGKSNQPQHF	TGCGCCAGCAGCCAAGGTGGTCCAGGAAAGAGCAATCAGCCCCAGCATTTT
-	TRBV30	TRBJ1-2	once	CAWGRHYGYTF	TGTGCCTGGGGCAGACACTATGGCTACACCTTC
-	TRBV4-1	TRBJ1-5	-	CASSQGDGNQPQHF	TGCGCCAGCAGCCAGGGGGACGGGAATCAGCCCCAGCATTTT
TRBD1	TRBV29-1	TRBJ2-3	-	CSARTGQGTDTQYF	TGCAGCGCCAGGACAGGTCAAGGCACAGATACGCAGTATTTT
-	TRBV28	TRBJ1-2	-	CASSLKPGGKYGYTF	TGTGCCAGCAGTCTGAAACCGGGGGGGAAATATGGCTACACCTTC
TRBD1	TRBV5-1	TRBJ2-7	-	CASSLQGQGPYEQYF	TGCGCCAGCAGCTTGCAGGGACAGGGTCCCTACGAGCAGTACTTC
-	TRBV21-1	TRBJ2-5	-	CASCAPETQYF	TGTGCCAGCTGCGCCCCAGAGACCCAGTACTTC
TRBD1	TRBV7-3	TRBJ2-7	-	CASSLGQGAYEQYF	TGTGCCAGCAGCCTCGGACAGGGTGCTTACGAGCAGTACTTC
-	TRBV18	TRBJ2-3	-	CASSPRDISTDTQYF	TGTGCCAGCTCACCCCGGGACATTAGCACAGATACGCAGTATTTT
-	TRBV9	TRBJ2-7	once	CASSNFGTVGYEQYF	TGTGCCAGTTCTAACTTTGGGACGGTCGGCTACGAGCAGTACTTC
TRBD2	TRBV28	TRBJ2-2	-	CASSKLAGGRTGELFF	TGTGCCAGCAGCAAACTAGCGGGAGGACGCACCGGGGAGCTGTTTTTT
-	TRBV5-1	TRBJ1-2	-	CASSFRVQSYGYTF	TGCGCCAGCAGCTTCCGTGTACAGTCCTATGGCTACACCTTC
-	TRBV28	TRBJ2-3	once	CASSLHTDTQYF	TGTGCCAGCAGTTTGCACACAGATACGCAGTATTTT
TRBD1	TRBV6-1	TRBJ1-1	-	CASSVDRGNTEAFF	TGTGCCAGCAGCGTCGACAGGGGGAACACTGAAGCTTTCTTT
TRBD2	TRBV28	TRBJ2-1	-	CASSPAGTSPYNEQFF	TGTGCCAGCAGTCCCGCCGGGACTAGCCCCTACAATGAGCAGTTCTTC
-	TRBV6-6	TRBJ1-1	-	CASSDRGREAFF	TGTGCCAGCAGTGACCGAGGACGTGAAGCTTTCTTT
-	TRBV5-5	TRBJ2-7	-	CASSRTPLAADISYEQYF	TGTGCCAGCAGCCGAACCCCCCTGGCGGCTGATATCTCCTACGAGCAGTACTTC
-	TRBV4-1	TRBJ2-7	-	CASSQGRQDDYEQYF	TGCGCCAGCAGCCAAGGGAGACAGGACGACTACGAGCAGTACTTC